The 32 T cell receptor beta chains in this list originate from one sample, sequenced in a study of blood T cell repertoires in COVID-19. Produced via immunoSEQ multiplex PCR; TCRdb's table is partial and in-frame only. The sample includes around 150,000 clones, 85% of them seen just once. Sequencing input: peripheral blood. The source is a human donor with acute or convalescent COVID-19. The donor label of this sample is uncertain.

V and J are TRBV18 and TRBJ1-5; unclear D gene. Germline CDR1 reads KGHSH; CDR2 reads LQKENI. Trimming shortened V by 3 bases and J by 0 bases, and 6 bases separated the two germline ends. The CDR3 totals 14 residues. The CDR3 region is CASSPSDSNQPQHF. The CDR3 DNA reads as TGTGCCAGCTCACCCAGCGATAGCAATCAGCCCCAGCATTTT.

The V and J genes are TRBV19 and TRBJ1-1; 7 nucleotides line up with TRBD1. The junction had 3 bases not matched to a gene; V was cut back by 3 bases and J by 5 bases. CDR3 length: 13 amino acids. Germline values: CDR1 LNHDA, CDR2 SQIVND (reference sequence). CDR3 DNA sequence: TGTGCCAGTAGTATCGACAGGGTGACTGAAGCTTTCTTT. Translating gives CASSIDRVTEAFF.

The rearrangement joins TRBV19 to TRBJ1-5; D perhaps matches TRBD1 (6 bases). CDR3 size: 13 residues. V was cut by 4 bases and J by 5 bases, with 9 bases left in between. CDR1 and CDR2 (germline): LNHDA, SQIVND (reference sequence). CDR3 residues: CASSTRQDQPQHF. For the CDR3, the DNA is TGTGCCAGTAGTACCCGACAGGATCAGCCCCAGCATTTT.

The rearrangement links TRBV6-5 to TRBJ1-5; 7 bases are shared with TRBD1. This CDR3 is built from 15 residues. Germline V gene data show CDR1 as MNHEY and CDR2 as SVGAGI. With 5 bases clipped from V and 2 bases from J, the junction kept 6 bases outside the gene matches. The CDR3 sequence is CASSRDRAGNQPQHF. CDR3 sequence (DNA): TGTGCCAGCAGTCGCGACAGGGCGGGCAATCAGCCCCAGCATTTT.

The chain couples TRBV4-1 to TRBJ1-2; D possibly corresponds to TRBD1 (5 bases). The germline V and J ends were trimmed by 4 bases and 4 bases, with 16 bases remaining between them. The germline V gene encodes CDR1 MGHRA and CDR2 YSYEKL. The CDR3 length is 15 residues. The CDR3, as DNA: TGCGCCAGCAGCCTAGGTTCGGGGGGGAGCTATGGCTACACCTTC. Its protein is CASSLGSGGSYGYTF.

This chain connects TRBV2 to TRBJ2-2, with 12 bases identical to TRBD2. Germline V gene sequence: CDR1 SNHLY, CDR2 FYNNEI. Trimming at V came to 6 bases and at J to 1 base, leaving 0 bases not matched to a gene. The CDR3 is 15 residues long. The CDR3 DNA is TGTGCCAGCAGACTAGCGGGGGGGAACACCGGGGAGCTGTTTTTT. This translates into CASRLAGGNTGELFF.

The chain employs TRBV7-9 and TRBJ2-3; 8 bases map to TRBD1. V dropped 2 bases and J dropped 1; count of bases not matched to a gene: 2. Germline lookup yields CDR1 SEHNR and CDR2 FQNEAQ (reference sequence). This CDR3 region has 15 residues. CDR3 protein: CASSLYRGGTDTQYF. In DNA, the CDR3 is TGTGCCAGCAGCTTATACAGGGGGGGCACAGATACGCAGTATTTT.

V gene TRBV18 combines with J gene TRBJ1-3; D not certain. Germline V gives CDR1 KGHSH, CDR2 LQKENI. The CDR3 has 15 residues. Trimming removed 0 bases from V and 5 bases from J, with 11 bases in between. The CDR3 nucleotides read TGTGCCAGCTCACCACCTTGGGAGACAAGAAACACCATATATTTT. The encoded protein is CASSPPWETRNTIYF.

This chain links TRBV7-9 with TRBJ1-6, with D possibly TRBD1 on 6 matching bases. The CDR3 runs to 15 residues. Germline V gene data show CDR1 as SEHNR and CDR2 as FQNEAQ (reference sequence). Trimming stripped 2 bases from V and 5 bases from J, with 10 bases between. In DNA, the CDR3 is TGTGCCAGCAGCTTAAATCAGGGGAATAATTCACCCCTCCACTTT. This codes for CASSLNQGNNSPLHF.

The CDR3 spells CASSLPGSRELFF. DNA for the CDR3: TGTGCCAGCAGCCTGCCCGGGTCCCGGGAGCTGTTTTTT. The V call is TRBV3-1 (or the pseudogene TRBV3-2), the J call TRBJ2-2; D is ambiguous. V lost 4 bases and J 9 bases, leaving 12 bases between the germline ends. From germline, CDR1 is LGHDT and CDR2 YNNKEL (reference sequence). The CDR3 sequence is 13 residues long.

This chain connects TRBV10-3 to TRBJ1-1; 8 nucleotides agree with TRBD1. Germline trimming cut 9 bases from V and 5 bases from J; bases unmatched to any gene: 14. Germline V gene lookup returns CDR1 ENHRY and CDR2 SYGVKD. This CDR3 is 15 amino acids long. CDR3 coding DNA: TGTGCCATTGGTTTCTATGCCGGACAGGGAACTGAAGCTTTCTTT. Protein: CAIGFYAGQGTEAFF.

This sequence joins TRBV6-1 and TRBJ2-3, with 9 bases fitting TRBD2. The CDR3 is made up of 15 amino acids. Looked up from germline, CDR1 is MNHNS and CDR2 is SASEGT. V lost 2 bases and J lost 4; bases outside the gene matches: 4. Here the CDR3 reads CASSEQAGGSDTQYF. The CDR3 DNA reads TGTGCCAGCAGTGAACAGGCGGGGGGGTCAGATACGCAGTATTTT.

The chain has TRBV11-3 and TRBJ2-1; 12 bases align to TRBD2. The ends lost 4 bases at V and 7 bases at J; junction bases unmatched: 2. The CDR3 sequence is 14 residues long. Germline V gene lookup returns CDR1 SGHNT and CDR2 YENEEA. CDR3 protein: CASSSGLAGNEQFF. As DNA, the CDR3 is TGTGCCAGCAGCTCCGGACTAGCGGGGAATGAGCAGTTCTTC.

The chain uses TRBV19 and TRBJ2-1, with a weak D call TRBD2 (5 bases). The CDR3 sequence is 15 residues long. Trimming pared 6 bases from V and 0 bases from J, leaving 12 bases between. Germline lookup yields CDR1 LNHDA and CDR2 SQIVND (reference sequence). This chain's CDR3 is CASRRAVSSYNEQFF. In nucleotides, the CDR3 is TGTGCCAGTAGGAGGGCTGTTAGCTCCTACAATGAGCAGTTCTTC.

The chain carries TRBV6-6 and TRBJ1-3, with D unclear. Germline-derived CDR1 and CDR2 are MNHNY and SVGAGI (reference sequence). The CDR3 contains 15 residues. Trimming shortened V by 5 bases and J by 4 bases, and 15 bases separated the two germline ends. This CDR3 is CASSLTGKRGNTIYF. CDR3 sequence (DNA): TGTGCCAGCAGTCTAACCGGGAAAAGGGGAAACACCATATATTTT.

V usage is TRBV18 and J usage is TRBJ2-3; 8 bases line up with TRBD1. Germline CDR1 is KGHSH and CDR2 is LQKENI. V lost 8 bases and J lost 0; bases outside the gene matches: 4. The CDR3 runs to 14 residues. CDR3 nucleotide sequence: TGTGCCAGCACGACAGGGGTTAGCACAGATACGCAGTATTTT. Its translation: CASTTGVSTDTQYF. Complete variable domain (other parts from reference TRBV18 and TRBJ2-3): NAGVMQNPRHLVRRRGQEARLRCSPMKGHSHVYWYRQLPEEGLKFMVYLQKENIIDESGMPKERFSAEFPKEGPSILRIQQVVRGDSAAYFCASTTGVSTDTQYFGPGTRLTVL.

The chain joins TRBV5-4 to TRBJ1-3; 9 positions match TRBD1. The CDR3 runs to 15 residues. Germline V gene lookup returns CDR1 SGHNT and CDR2 YYREEE (reference sequence). Trimming cost V 3 bases and J 2 bases; bases outside gene matches: 3. The chain's CDR3 is CASSWGQGTGNTIYF. CDR3 in DNA: TGTGCCAGCAGCTGGGGACAGGGAACTGGAAACACCATATATTTT.

The chain couples TRBV13 to TRBJ1-4; no clear D gene. Between the trimmed V and J ends, which lost 5 bases and 5 bases, there was a span of 12 bases. This CDR3 is built from 14 residues. The germline gives CDR1 PRHDT, CDR2 FYEKMQ (reference sequence). CDR3 nucleotide sequence: TGTGCCAGCAGCCGAAGGGCGGGGAATGAAAAACTGTTTTTT. Translation: CASSRRAGNEKLFF.

The V and J genes are TRBV24-1 and TRBJ2-1, with D perhaps matching TRBD2 (6 bases). The CDR3 totals 15 residues. Germline V lookup: CDR1 KGHDR, CDR2 SFDVKD. Deletions cut 5 bases from V and 4 bases from J, with 14 bases between. CDR3 region: CATSGLGGDYNEQFF. The CDR3, as DNA: TGTGCCACCAGTGGCCTAGGAGGGGATTACAATGAGCAGTTCTTC.

This clone was observed a few times. The chain is built from TRBV4-2 and TRBJ2-7, with 9 bases aligning to TRBD2. Germline lookup yields CDR1 LGHNA and CDR2 YNFKEQ. This CDR3 is built from 15 residues. V shed 1 base and J 5 bases; nucleotides not matched to a gene: 6. CDR3 in amino acids: CASSQGSGGSHEQYF. The CDR3 coding sequence is TGTGCCAGCAGCCAAGGTAGCGGGGGTTCCCACGAGCAGTACTTC.

V usage is TRBV7-2 and J usage is TRBJ2-7; D call uncertain. V lost 5 bases to trimming and J lost 2 bases, with 13 bases between them. Looked up from germline, CDR1 is SGHTA and CDR2 is FQGNSA. This CDR3 spans 14 amino acids. CDR3 DNA sequence: TGTGCCAGCAGCACATACCAAACAACCTACGAGCAGTACTTC. Translation: CASSTYQTTYEQYF.

The chain uses TRBV5-1 and TRBJ1-1; 7 positions match TRBD1. The V gene's germline CDR1 is SGHRS and CDR2 YFSETQ. J was trimmed by 0 bases and V by 4 bases; bases with no gene match: 12. The CDR3 extends over 17 amino acids. As DNA, the CDR3 is TGCGCCAGCAGCAGGGACAGCCAATTTTCTTTGAACACTGAAGCTTTCTTT. This codes for CASSRDSQFSLNTEAFF.

The V call is TRBV4-3, the J call TRBJ1-5; 7 bases align to TRBD1. CDR1 LGHNA and CDR2 YSLEER come from the germline V gene. The V and J ends lost 0 bases and 6 bases, in that order; junction bases with no gene match: 5. This CDR3 region has 15 residues. CDR3 protein: CASSQDQGGGQPQHF. For the CDR3, the DNA is TGCGCCAGCAGCCAAGATCAGGGGGGCGGTCAGCCCCAGCATTTT.

V usage is TRBV4-3 and J usage is TRBJ2-3; TRBD2 might be the D (5 bases). There are 13 residues in the CDR3. The germline V gene has CDR1 LGHNA and CDR2 YSLEER. The V and J ends lost 6 bases and 1 base respectively, with 8 bases between them. For the CDR3, the DNA is TGCGCCAGCAGTTACGGGGGCACAGATACGCAGTATTTT. Its protein is CASSYGGTDTQYF.

CDR3 DNA: TGTGCCAGCAGATCCCAACAGGGCCGAAATGAAAAACTGTTTTTT. Its protein product is CASRSQQGRNEKLFF. The chain carries TRBV28 and TRBJ1-4; possible D gene TRBD1, 6 bases. The CDR3 is made up of 15 amino acids. Trimming removed 6 bases from V and 5 bases from J, with 16 bases in between. Germline V gene lookup returns CDR1 MDHEN and CDR2 SYDVKM.

As for this clone: The sample has other DNA sequences that encode this CDR3 too. The V gene is TRBV30, the J gene TRBJ2-2, with a weak D call TRBD1 (6 bases). Germline assignment: CDR1 GTSNPN and CDR2 SVGIG (reference sequence). The length of the CDR3 is 13 residues. V lost 0 bases to trimming and J lost 6 bases, with 8 bases between them. The chain's CDR3 is CAWSVQGSGELFF. Written as DNA, the CDR3 is TGTGCCTGGAGTGTACAGGGTTCCGGGGAGCTGTTTTTT. Full variable domain (outside the CDR3, taken from reference TRBV30 and TRBJ2-2): SQTIHQWPATLVQPVGSPLSLECTVEGTSNPNLYWYRQAAGRGLQLLFYSVGIGQISSEVPQNLSASRPQDRQFILSSKKLLLSDSGFYLCAWSVQGSGELFFGEGSRLTVL.

This chain joins TRBV6-1 and TRBJ1-3, with a weak D call TRBD1 (5 bases). Germline values: CDR1 MNHNS, CDR2 SASEGT. The CDR3 loop spans 16 amino acids. V gave up 4 bases and J gave up 0 bases, with 13 bases separating them. CDR3 in amino acids: CASSGWDSSSGNTIYF. CDR3 coding DNA: TGTGCCAGCAGTGGATGGGACTCGAGCTCTGGAAACACCATATATTTT.

The chain is built from TRBV11-1 and TRBJ1-6; tentatively, D is TRBD1 (5 bases). The V gene lost 11 bases and the J gene lost 2 bases, with 10 bases spanning the gap. CDR3 size: 13 residues. Germline V gene lookup returns CDR1 SGHAT and CDR2 FQDESV (reference sequence). The CDR3 nucleotides read TGTGCCTGTCGGACAACCTATAATTCACCCCTCCACTTT. It specifies CACRTTYNSPLHF.

This clone ranks as medium-sized (0.01 to 0.1%). The rearrangement links TRBV2 to TRBJ1-1; 10 nucleotides align to TRBD1. The CDR3 has 14 amino acids. Germline CDR1 is SNHLY and CDR2 is FYNNEI. V gave up 7 bases and J gave up 4 bases; unmatched junction bases: 6. CDR3 sequence (DNA): TGTGCCAGCACTCCGGACAGGGGGTTCACTGAAGCTTTCTTT. This encodes CASTPDRGFTEAFF.

The chain has TRBV2 and TRBJ2-5; the D gene is possibly TRBD2 (7 bases). Germline CDR1 SNHLY, CDR2 FYNNEI. The CDR3 loop spans 11 amino acids. The ends were cut back, 11 bases at V and 5 bases at J, with 12 bases in the middle. The CDR3 DNA reads as TGTGCCGGGGGGGGCGGTGAGACCCAGTACTTC. Translated, it gives CAGGGGETQYF.

The V call is TRBV3-1 (or the pseudogene TRBV3-2), the J call TRBJ1-2; possibly TRBD1 for D (5 bases). The CDR3 runs to 16 residues. The germline V gene has CDR1 LGHDT and CDR2 YNNKEL (reference sequence). V lost 1 base, J lost 4 bases, and 16 bases lay in between. The CDR3 DNA is TGTGCCAGCAGCCAAGCCTCGGGGGGTCTCGGCTATGGCTACACCTTC. Translating it yields CASSQASGGLGYGYTF.

The chain employs TRBV9 and TRBJ1-2; TRBD1 might be the D (5 bases). CDR3 size: 15 residues. V was trimmed by 6 bases and J by 7 bases, leaving 22 bases between them. The germline CDR1 and CDR2 sequences are SGDLS and YYNGEE. This CDR3 reads CASTGIFQGGSGYTF. CDR3 nucleotides: TGTGCCAGCACCGGAATATTCCAGGGTGGCTCTGGCTACACCTTC.